Presented here are 9 T cell receptor beta chains from one specimen sequenced in a study of T cell repertoires in cytomegalovirus infection. TCRdb passed the reads through MiXCR, listing each CDR3 protein once. The table includes around 130,000 distinct CDR3 sequences, approximately 9.2% detected once. Input material: PBMCs. The receptor source for this set is a human donor in good health (CMV status not recorded). Some clones in this sample may be carry-over from other donors' samples.

The chain links TRBV20-1 to TRBJ1-1; no reliable D call. V was cut by 2 bases and J by 0 bases, with 19 bases left in between. Per germline, CDR1 DFQATT and CDR2 SNEGSKA (reference sequence). The CDR3 contains 17 residues. The DNA for the CDR3 is TGCAGTGCTAGATATCTAAGGCAGCTAGCCATGAACACTGAAGCTTTCTTT. Translating it yields CSARYLRQLAMNTEAFF.

This clonotype was seen ten or more times. The chain combines TRBV7-9 with TRBJ1-5; D perhaps matches TRBD1 (5 bases). The CDR3 extends over 14 amino acids. V gave up 3 bases and J gave up 3 bases, with 9 bases separating them. Germline CDR1 and CDR2: SEHNR and FQNEAQ (reference sequence). CDR3 amino acids: CASSFEGFNQPQHF. As DNA, the CDR3 is TGTGCCAGCAGCTTCGAGGGGTTCAATCAGCCCCAGCATTTT.

This clonotype was seen at least ten times. V gene TRBV7-6 combines with J gene TRBJ2-3; 10 nucleotides line up with TRBD1. Germline CDR1 reads SGHVS; CDR2 reads FNYEAQ. The CDR3 totals 15 residues. V gave up 5 bases and J gave up 5 bases; unmatched junction bases: 7. In nucleotides, the CDR3 is TGTGCCAGCAGCCGTCCCGGGACAGGGGAAGATACGCAGTATTTT. As protein: CASSRPGTGEDTQYF. Combining the CDR3 with reference TRBV7-6 and TRBJ2-3 gives the whole variable domain GAGVSQSPRYKVTKRGQDVALRCDPISGHVSLYWYRQALGQGPEFLTYFNYEAQQDKSGLPNDRFSAERPEGSISTLTIQRTEQRDSAMYRCASSRPGTGEDTQYFGPGTRLTVL.

This clonotype was detected ten times or more. The gene calls are TRBV7-2 and TRBJ1-1, with TRBD1 matching over 7 bases. V dropped 1 base and J dropped 4; count of bases not matched to a gene: 9. CDR3 length equals 16 residues. Germline lookup yields CDR1 SGHTA and CDR2 FQGNSA. CDR3 loop: CASSLGPGGPATEAFF. In nucleotides, the CDR3 is TGTGCCAGCAGCTTAGGTCCAGGGGGGCCTGCCACTGAAGCTTTCTTT.

In nucleotides, the CDR3 is TGTGCCAGCAGCCAGGAGACAGGGGGCAGCTACGAGCAGTACTTC. This codes for CASSQETGGSYEQYF. The gene calls are TRBV4-2 and TRBJ2-7, with 10 positions matching TRBD1. Germline CDR1 is LGHNA and CDR2 is YNFKEQ. Germline trimming cut 3 bases from V and 3 bases from J; bases unmatched to any gene: 5. This CDR3 comprises 15 residues.

To note about this clonotype: Since a much larger clone is just one base distant, this may be a read error. The chain employs TRBV2 and TRBJ2-5; possibly TRBD1 or TRBD2 for D (5 bases each). Between the trimmed V and J ends, which lost 8 bases and 3 bases, there was a span of 10 bases. The V gene's germline CDR1 is SNHLY and CDR2 FYNNEI. This CDR3 contains 12 residues. The CDR3 protein is CASDRGEETQYF. The CDR3 DNA reads TGTGCCAGCGACCGGGGCGAAGAGACCCAGTACTTC. Supplemented by reference TRBV2 and TRBJ2-5, the full variable domain reads EPEVTQTPSHQVTQMGQEVILRCVPISNHLYFYWYRQILGQKVEFLVSFYNNEISEKSEIFDDQFSVERPDGSNFTLKIRSTKLEDSAMYFCASDRGEETQYFGPGTRLLVL.

This clonotype was seen at least ten times. The chain employs TRBV12-3 or TRBV12-4 and TRBJ1-1; D unresolved. The CDR3 covers 13 residues. V dropped 1 base and J dropped 7 bases, with 10 bases sitting between them. The CDR3 reads CASSLGSSGEAFF. As DNA, the CDR3 is TGTGCCAGCAGTTTAGGGTCCAGCGGTGAAGCTTTCTTT.

The chain couples TRBV29-1 to TRBJ1-1; maybe TRBD1 (5 bases). Germline CDR1 reads SQVTM; CDR2 reads ANQGSEA. V was pared by 4 bases and J by 1 base, with 25 bases between. The CDR3 sequence is 18 residues long. This chain's CDR3 is CSVVRNPRGFRTNTEAFF. DNA for the CDR3: TGCAGCGTTGTTCGAAATCCCCGGGGGTTCAGGACGAACACTGAAGCTTTCTTT.

Ten or more counts support this clonotype. The CDR3 is CASSLRTSSSKDTQYF. CDR3 DNA sequence: TGTGCCAGCAGCTTAAGGACAAGCTCTAGCAAGGATACGCAGTATTTT. The chain links TRBV7-6 to TRBJ2-3; D possibly uses TRBD1 or TRBD2 (5 bases each). This CDR3 is 16 amino acids long. V lost 2 bases, J lost 6 bases, and 18 bases lay in between. CDR1 is SGHVS and CDR2 is FNYEAQ in the germline V gene.